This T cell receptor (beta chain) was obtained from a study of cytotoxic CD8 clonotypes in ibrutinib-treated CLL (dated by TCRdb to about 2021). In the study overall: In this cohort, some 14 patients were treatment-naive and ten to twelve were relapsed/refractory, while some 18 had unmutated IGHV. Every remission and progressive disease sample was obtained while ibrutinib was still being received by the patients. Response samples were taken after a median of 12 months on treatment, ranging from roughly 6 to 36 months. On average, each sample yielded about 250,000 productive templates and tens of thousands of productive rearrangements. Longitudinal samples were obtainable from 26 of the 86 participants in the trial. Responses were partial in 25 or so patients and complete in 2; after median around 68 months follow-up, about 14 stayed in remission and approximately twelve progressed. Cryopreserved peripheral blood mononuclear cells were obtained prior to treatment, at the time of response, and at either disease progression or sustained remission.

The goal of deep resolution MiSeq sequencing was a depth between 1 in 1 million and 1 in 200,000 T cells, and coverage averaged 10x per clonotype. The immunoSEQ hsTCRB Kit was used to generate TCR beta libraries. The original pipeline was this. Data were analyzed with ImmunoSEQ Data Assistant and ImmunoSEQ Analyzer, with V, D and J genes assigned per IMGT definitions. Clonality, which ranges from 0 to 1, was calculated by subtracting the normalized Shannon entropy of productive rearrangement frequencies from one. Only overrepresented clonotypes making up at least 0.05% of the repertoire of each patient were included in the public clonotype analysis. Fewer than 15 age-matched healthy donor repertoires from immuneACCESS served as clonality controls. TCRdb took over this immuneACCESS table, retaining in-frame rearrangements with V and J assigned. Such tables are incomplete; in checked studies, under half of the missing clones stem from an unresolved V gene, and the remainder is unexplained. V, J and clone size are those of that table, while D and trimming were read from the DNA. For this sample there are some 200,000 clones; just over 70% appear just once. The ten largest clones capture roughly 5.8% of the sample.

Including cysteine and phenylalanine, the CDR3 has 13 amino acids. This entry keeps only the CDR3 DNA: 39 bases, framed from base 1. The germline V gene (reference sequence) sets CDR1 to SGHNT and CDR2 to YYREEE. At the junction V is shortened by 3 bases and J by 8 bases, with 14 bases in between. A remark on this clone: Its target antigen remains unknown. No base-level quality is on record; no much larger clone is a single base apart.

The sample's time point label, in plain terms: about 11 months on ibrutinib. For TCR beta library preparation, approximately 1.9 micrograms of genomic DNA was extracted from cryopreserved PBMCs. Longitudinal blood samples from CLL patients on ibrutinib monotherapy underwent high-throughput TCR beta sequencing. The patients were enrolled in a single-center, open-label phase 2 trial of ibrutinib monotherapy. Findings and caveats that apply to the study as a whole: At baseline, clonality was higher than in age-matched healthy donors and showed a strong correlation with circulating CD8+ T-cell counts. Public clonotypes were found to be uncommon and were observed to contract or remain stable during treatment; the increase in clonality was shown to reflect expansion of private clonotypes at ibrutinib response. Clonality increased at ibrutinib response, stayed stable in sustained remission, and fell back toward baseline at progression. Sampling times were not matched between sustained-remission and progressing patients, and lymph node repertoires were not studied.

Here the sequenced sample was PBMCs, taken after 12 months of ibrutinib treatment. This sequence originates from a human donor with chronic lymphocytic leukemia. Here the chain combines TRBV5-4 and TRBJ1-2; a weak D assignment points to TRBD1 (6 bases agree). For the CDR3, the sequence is CASSYTGTPGYTF. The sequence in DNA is TGTGCCAGCAGCTACACCGGGACACCAGGCTACACCTTC.